Following are 8 T cell receptor beta chains from one sample sequenced in a study of shared clonotypes between healthy human individuals. Sequencing used immunoSEQ multiplex PCR; TCRdb keeps in-frame clones, though not all of them. The sample has over a million clones, roughly 95% seen once. Sequenced sample: naive CD4+ T cells sorted from blood. Subset in this sample: CD45RA+ positively selected. The receptors stem from a young man in good health.

The V gene is TRBV18, the J gene TRBJ2-7, with D perhaps matching TRBD2 (6 bases). The length of the CDR3 is 14 residues. The germline V gene has CDR1 KGHSH and CDR2 LQKENI. V was shortened by 6 bases and J by 7 bases, with 19 bases between the two germline ends. Written as DNA, the CDR3 is TGTGCCAGCTCCCGGGAGCCTGGAATGTGGGAGCAGTACTTC. Translated: CASSREPGMWEQYF. Together with reference TRBV18 and TRBJ2-7, the CDR3 gives the full variable domain: NAGVMQNPRHLVRRRGQEARLRCSPMKGHSHVYWYRQLPEEGLKFMVYLQKENIIDESGMPKERFSAEFPKEGPSILRIQQVVRGDSAAYFCASSREPGMWEQYFGPGTRLTVT.

A note on this clone: Within the sample, other DNA sequences also encode this same CDR3. The chain couples TRBV6-6 to TRBJ2-6; the D is unclear. There are 15 residues in the CDR3. V was clipped by 0 bases and J by 0 bases, with 3 bases between them. Germline V gives CDR1 MNHNY, CDR2 SVGAGI (reference sequence). CDR3 region: CASSYSTSGANVLTF. Here the CDR3 DNA reads TGTGCCAGCAGTTACTCGACCTCTGGGGCCAACGTCCTGACTTTC.

The genes are TRBV10-2 and TRBJ2-3; 7 nucleotides agree with TRBD2. V trimming: 4 bases; J trimming: 5 bases; junction bases outside the gene matches: 3. CDR1 and CDR2 from the germline V gene are WSHSY and SAAADI. CDR3 size: 13 residues. Here the CDR3 DNA reads TGCGCCAGCAGTGGGACTAGAGGAGATACGCAGTATTTT. Translating it yields CASSGTRGDTQYF.

A remark on this clone: The sample holds other DNA sequences that translate to the same CDR3. V and J are TRBV4-3 and TRBJ2-1; maybe TRBD1 (6 bases). In germline, CDR1 is LGHNA, CDR2 YSLEER. V lost 0 bases, J lost 0 bases, and 12 bases lay in between. This CDR3 comprises 17 residues. The CDR3 DNA sequence: TGCGCCAGCAGCCAAGATCCAACAGGGAGCTCCTACAATGAGCAGTTCTTC. Translating gives CASSQDPTGSSYNEQFF.

The chain couples TRBV5-4 to TRBJ2-7; tentative D call: TRBD2 (6 bases). Trimming removed 3 bases from V and 2 bases from J, with 6 bases in between. Per the germline V gene, CDR1 is SGHNT and CDR2 is YYREEE (reference sequence). The length of the CDR3 is 12 residues. The CDR3, as DNA: TGTGCCAGCAGCTCGGGGGCCTACGAGCAGTACTTC. It is translated as CASSSGAYEQYF.

V usage is TRBV25-1 and J usage is TRBJ2-3, with 7 nucleotides matching TRBD2. This CDR3 has 17 residues. The V segment lost 1 base and the J segment 4 bases; nucleotides outside the gene matches: 11. Germline loops: CDR1 MGHDK, CDR2 SYGVNS. For the CDR3, the DNA is TGTGCCAGCAGTGAATTCGGCGGGAGTCTTTCCCCAGATACGCAGTATTTT. Encoded protein: CASSEFGGSLSPDTQYF.

The chain carries TRBV28 and TRBJ1-3; D remains unclear. From germline, CDR1 is MDHEN and CDR2 SYDVKM. This CDR3 has 13 amino acids. V was shortened by 7 bases and J by 5 bases, with 12 bases between the two germline ends. The CDR3 region is CASIPSPRNTIYF. Written as DNA, the CDR3 is TGTGCCAGCATACCGAGTCCCCGAAACACCATATATTTT.

The V call is TRBV4-1, the J call TRBJ2-7; 10 bases are a match to TRBD1. Per the germline V gene, CDR1 is MGHRA and CDR2 is YSYEKL. After removal of 1 base from V and 3 bases from J, the junction contained 9 bases not matched to a gene. The CDR3 is 17 amino acids. The CDR3 sequence: CASSQVYPGQGNYEQYF. CDR3 coding DNA: TGCGCCAGCAGCCAAGTTTACCCGGGACAGGGGAACTACGAGCAGTACTTC.